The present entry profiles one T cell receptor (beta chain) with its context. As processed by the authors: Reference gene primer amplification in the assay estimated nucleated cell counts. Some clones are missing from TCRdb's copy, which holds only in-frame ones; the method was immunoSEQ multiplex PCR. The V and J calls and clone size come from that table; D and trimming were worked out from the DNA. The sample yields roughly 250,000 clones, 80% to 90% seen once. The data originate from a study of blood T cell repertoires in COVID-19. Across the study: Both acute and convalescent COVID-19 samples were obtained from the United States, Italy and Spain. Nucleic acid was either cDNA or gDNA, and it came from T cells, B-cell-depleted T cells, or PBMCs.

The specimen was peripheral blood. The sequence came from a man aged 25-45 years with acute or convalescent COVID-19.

CDR3 DNA: TGTGCCTGGAGTGTAGGACAGCGATATGGCTACACCTTC. Encoded protein: CAWSVGQRYGYTF. J is TRBJ1-2 and V is TRBV30; the D gene is possibly TRBD1 (6 bases). Between the trimmed V and J ends, which lost 0 bases and 5 bases, there was a span of 10 bases. Germline lookup yields CDR1 GTSNPN and CDR2 SVGIG (reference sequence). The CDR3 length is 13 residues.